One and the same sample provided the 8 T cell receptor beta chains below, sequenced in a study of cytomegalovirus exposure and HLA in healthy donors. The study ran its PCR with 60 Vbeta and 13 Jbeta primers. Clones were sequenced by immunoSEQ multiplex PCR, and TCRdb holds only the in-frame ones, with some missing. The sample shows around 93,000 clones, under 90% of them seen only once. Specimen: PBMCs. Every receptor here comes from a man in his forties or fifties in good health and CMV-seronegative.

This clone has only one observation. The chain links TRBV6-5 to TRBJ2-7; 7 positions agree with TRBD1. Looked up from germline, CDR1 is MNHEY and CDR2 is SVGAGI. The J segment lost 8 bases and the V segment lost 6 bases, leaving 13 bases of the junction unmatched. The CDR3 runs to 14 residues. The CDR3 protein is CASSPDRVNLKQYF. The DNA for the CDR3 is TGTGCCAGCAGCCCCGACAGGGTCAATCTCAAGCAGTACTTC.

This sequence joins TRBV13 and TRBJ2-5; 7 bases line up with TRBD1. The germline CDR1 and CDR2 sequences are PRHDT and FYEKMQ (reference sequence). J lost 3 bases, V lost 2 bases, and 3 bases had no gene match. The CDR3 has 14 residues. The CDR3 coding sequence is TGTGCCAGCAGCTTAAGGGGGCGGGAAGAGACCCAGTACTTC. Residues: CASSLRGREETQYF.

The V gene is TRBV5-4, the J gene TRBJ1-3, with D unclear. The CDR3 is 11 residues long. Germline lookup yields CDR1 SGHNT and CDR2 YYREEE (reference sequence). Trimming pared 4 bases from V and 9 bases from J, leaving 8 bases between. CDR3 residues: CASSPVTTIYF. CDR3 sequence (DNA): TGTGCCAGCAGCCCGGTAACCACCATATATTTT.

This rearrangement joins TRBV9 to TRBJ2-3, with 9 bases identical to TRBD2. Germline CDR1 SGDLS, CDR2 YYNGEE. This CDR3 spans 17 amino acids. V gave up 2 bases and J gave up 4 bases; unmatched junction bases: 11. In DNA, the CDR3 is TGTGCCAGCAGCGTCGGTAATAGCGGGAGTCTATCAGATACGCAGTATTTT. Protein product: CASSVGNSGSLSDTQYF. The entire variable domain, with the rest obtained from reference TRBV9 and TRBJ2-3, is as follows: DSGVTQTPKHLITATGQRVTLRCSPRSGDLSVYWYQQSLDQGLQFLIQYYNGEERAKGNILERFSAQQFPDLHSELNLSSLELGDSALYFCASSVGNSGSLSDTQYFGPGTRLTVL.

V and J are TRBV5-6 and TRBJ2-3; 11 nucleotides agree with TRBD2. The CDR3 is 16 residues long. V lost 4 bases, J lost 1 base, and 5 bases stayed unmatched. The V gene's germline CDR1 is SGHDT and CDR2 YYEEEE. CDR3 DNA sequence: TGTGCCAGCAGCCCACTAGCGGGAGATGGCACAGATACGCAGTATTTT. This codes for CASSPLAGDGTDTQYF. Supplemented by reference TRBV5-6 and TRBJ2-3, the full variable domain reads DAGVTQSPTHLIKTRGQQVTLRCSPKSGHDTVSWYQQALGQGPQFIFQYYEEEERQRGNFPDRFSGHQFPNYSSELNVNALLLGDSALYLCASSPLAGDGTDTQYFGPGTRLTVL.

This sequence joins TRBV5-1 and TRBJ2-7; D unresolved. The V gene lost 4 bases and the J gene lost 6 bases, with 11 bases spanning the gap. CDR1 is SGHRS, CDR2 YFSETQ, per germline. The length of the CDR3 is 12 residues. The CDR3 region is CASSLSDSEQYF. In DNA form, the CDR3 reads TGCGCCAGCAGCCTATCAGACTCCGAGCAGTACTTC. The complete variable domain, with remaining parts taken from reference TRBV5-1 and TRBJ2-7, reads KAGVTQTPRYLIKTRGQQVTLSCSPISGHRSVSWYQQTPGQGLQFLFEYFSETQRNKGNFPGRFSGRQFSNSRSEMNVSTLELGDSALYLCASSLSDSEQYFGPGTRLTVT.

The V and J genes are TRBV9 and TRBJ2-3; 7 bases align to TRBD1. The CDR3 loop spans 16 amino acids. V lost 5 bases and J lost 0; bases outside the gene matches: 9. Germline CDR1 is SGDLS and CDR2 is YYNGEE. CDR3 in amino acids: CASSARGRRSTDTQYF. DNA of the CDR3: TGTGCCAGCAGTGCGAGGGGGCGCCGGAGCACAGATACGCAGTATTTT. The variable domain in full, with the rest retrieved from reference TRBV9 and TRBJ2-3, is DSGVTQTPKHLITATGQRVTLRCSPRSGDLSVYWYQQSLDQGLQFLIQYYNGEERAKGNILERFSAQQFPDLHSELNLSSLELGDSALYFCASSARGRRSTDTQYFGPGTRLTVL.

The chain has TRBV5-1 and TRBJ2-1; 7 bases match TRBD1. Per germline, CDR1 SGHRS and CDR2 YFSETQ. This CDR3 has 15 residues. V shed 1 base, J shed 9 bases, and the junction held 10 bases outside the gene matches. The CDR3 spells CASSLHEGASSEQFF. CDR3 sequence (DNA): TGCGCCAGCAGCTTGCATGAGGGGGCGTCGAGTGAGCAGTTCTTC.